This T cell receptor (beta chain) was recorded in a study of shared clonotypes between healthy human individuals. Study-wide results and caveats: The study found about 5% of naive CD4 clonotypes shared across several donors.

This clone has more than one count but fewer than ten. As yet, its antigen is unknown. Sequencing used immunoSEQ multiplex PCR; TCRdb keeps in-frame clones, though not all of them. Of hundreds of thousands of clones in the sample, around 74% were seen once. Deletions cut 1 base from V and 3 bases from J, with 4 bases between. This CDR3 has 12 residues. Per the germline V gene, CDR1 is GTSNPN and CDR2 is SVGIG (reference sequence). The donors, all of them Caucasian adults, lived in Nashville, Tennessee. Negatively enriched CD4+ T cells were divided by CD45RA into naive and memory. Input material: memory CD4+ T cells sorted from blood. Subset here: CD45RA-negative fraction. This sequence was found in a woman aged 25 to 45 in good health. This chain links TRBV30 with TRBJ1-3; D unclear. The CDR3 DNA is TGTGCCTGGAGTGCAGTTGGAAACACCATATATTTT. It translates to CAWSAVGNTIYF.